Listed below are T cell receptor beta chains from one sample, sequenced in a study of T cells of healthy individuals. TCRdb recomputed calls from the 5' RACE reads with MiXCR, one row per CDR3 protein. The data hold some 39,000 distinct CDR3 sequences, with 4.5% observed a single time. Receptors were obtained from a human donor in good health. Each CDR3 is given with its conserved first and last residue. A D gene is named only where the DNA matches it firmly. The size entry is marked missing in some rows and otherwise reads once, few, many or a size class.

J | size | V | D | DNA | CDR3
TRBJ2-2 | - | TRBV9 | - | TGTGCCAGCAGCGTTTTGGAAGCCGGGGAGCTGTTTTTT | CASSVLEAGELFF
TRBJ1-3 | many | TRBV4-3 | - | TGCGCCAGCAGCCCCACGGAAACTAGCTCTGGAAACACCATATATTTT | CASSPTETSSGNTIYF
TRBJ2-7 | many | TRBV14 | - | TGTGCCAGCAGCCAAGCAAAGTCCGGGTGGGTAAGCTCCTACGAGCAGTACTTC | CASSQAKSGWVSSYEQYF
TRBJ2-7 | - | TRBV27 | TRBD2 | TGTGCCAGCAACAAGAGGACGGGAGGGTACGAGCAGTACTTC | CASNKRTGGYEQYF
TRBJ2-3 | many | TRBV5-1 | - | TGCGCCAGCAGCTTGGGACGCTCAGATACGCAGTATTTT | CASSLGRSDTQYF
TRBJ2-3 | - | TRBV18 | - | TGTGCCAGCTCACCAACGGGACGTGCAGATACGCAGTATTTT | CASSPTGRADTQYF
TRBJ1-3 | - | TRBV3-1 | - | TGTGCCAGCAGCGCGGACAGTCGAAACACCATATATTTT | CASSADSRNTIYF
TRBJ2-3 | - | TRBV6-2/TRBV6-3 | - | TGTGCCAGCAGTTACGGCGGACTCAGTCTCACAGATACGCAGTATTTT | CASSYGGLSLTDTQYF
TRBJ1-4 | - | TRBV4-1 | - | TGCGCCAGCAGCACCCGACTTCTAGCACCCATGAACCATGAAAAACTGTTTTTT | CASSTRLLAPMNHEKLFF
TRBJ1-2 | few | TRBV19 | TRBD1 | TGTGCCAGTCACCCAGACAGGGTTGGCTATGGCTACACCTTC | CASHPDRVGYGYTF
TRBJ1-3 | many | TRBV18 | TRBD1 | TGTGCCAGCTCACTGGGACAGGGCCTATCCTCTGGAAACACCATATATTTT | CASSLGQGLSSGNTIYF
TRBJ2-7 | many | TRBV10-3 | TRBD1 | TGTGCCATCAGTGCCGGGACAGGATTCTACGAGCAGTACTTC | CAISAGTGFYEQYF
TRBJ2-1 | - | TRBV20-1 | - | TGCAGTGCTAGAGGGACCAACCGCCCGACCGTTTACAATGAGCAGTTCTTC | CSARGTNRPTVYNEQFF
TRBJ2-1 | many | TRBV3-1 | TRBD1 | TGTGCCAGCAGCCAAGATCTTTGGGGGGACAGGGGGCCTGAGCAGTTCTTC | CASSQDLWGDRGPEQFF
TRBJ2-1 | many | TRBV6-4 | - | TGTGCCAGCAGTGGCAAGGCAGGGGCGAATGAGCAGTTCTTC | CASSGKAGANEQFF
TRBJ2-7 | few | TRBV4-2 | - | TGTGCCAGCACCAAATCATTATTCACCTACGAGCAGTACTTC | CASTKSLFTYEQYF
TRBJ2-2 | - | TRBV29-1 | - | TGCAGCGTGGGTGGGGTGGCAAACACCGGGGAGCTGTTTTTT | CSVGGVANTGELFF
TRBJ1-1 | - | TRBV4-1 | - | TGCGCCAGCAGCCAAGATCTCGGCCAGGTCAACACTGAAGCTTTCTTT | CASSQDLGQVNTEAFF
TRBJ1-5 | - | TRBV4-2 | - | TGTGCCAGCAGCCAAGAAATGGGTTGGTATCAGCCCCAGCATTTT | CASSQEMGWYQPQHF
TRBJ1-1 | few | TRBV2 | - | TGTGCCAGCAGTCCCAGCAGGAGGGCCGAAGCTTTCTTT | CASSPSRRAEAFF
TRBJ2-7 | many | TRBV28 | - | TGTGCCAGCAGTTTAGCAGGTCTCGCCTACGAGCAGTACTTC | CASSLAGLAYEQYF
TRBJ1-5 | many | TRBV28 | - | TGTGCCAGCAGTTTAGGGGCAGGGTCGGTTCAGCCCCAGCATTTT | CASSLGAGSVQPQHF
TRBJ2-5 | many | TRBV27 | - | TGTGCCAGCAGTTTGGTGACCCCAGGGGGGTGGTTTTCGGAGACCCAGTACTTC | CASSLVTPGGWFSETQYF
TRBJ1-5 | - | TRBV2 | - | - | CASRWGLGNQPQPF
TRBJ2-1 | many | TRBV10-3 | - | TGTGCCATCAGTGATCCAGGACAGTCCTACAATGAGCAGTTCTTC | CAISDPGQSYNEQFF
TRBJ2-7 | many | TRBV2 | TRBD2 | TGTGCCAGCAGTGAGATGAGCGGGAGGTACGAGCAGTACTTC | CASSEMSGRYEQYF
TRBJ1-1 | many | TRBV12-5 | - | TGTGCTAGTGGTTTGGTACTGGGCAGGAAGGGTTCTGAAGCTTTCTTT | CASGLVLGRKGSEAFF
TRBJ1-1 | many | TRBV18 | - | TGTGCCAGCTCACCACCTAGGGAGGGCACTGAAGCTTTCTTT | CASSPPREGTEAFF
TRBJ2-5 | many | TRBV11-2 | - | TGTGCCAGCAGCTCCCTAGATCGGGAGACCCAGTACTTC | CASSSLDRETQYF
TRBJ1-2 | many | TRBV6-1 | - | TGTGCCAGCAGTGACCCCTTTGCTACCTTC | CASSDPFATF
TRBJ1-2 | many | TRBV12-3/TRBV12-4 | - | TGTGCCAGCAGTTTAGGGACAGTGAGCTATGGCTACACCTTC | CASSLGTVSYGYTF
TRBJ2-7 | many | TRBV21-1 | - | TGTGCCAGCAGCAAGCGACAGGCCTACGAGCAGTACTTC | CASSKRQAYEQYF
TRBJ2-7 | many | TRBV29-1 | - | TGCAGCGTGGGTACAGGCGCCTACGAGCAGTACTTC | CSVGTGAYEQYF
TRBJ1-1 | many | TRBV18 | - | TGTGCCAGCTCACCACCTCCTAGGGTGAACACTGAAGCTTTCTTT | CASSPPPRVNTEAFF
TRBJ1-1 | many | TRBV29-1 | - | TGCAGCGTTTCTGCGGAGAACACTGAAGCTTTCTTT | CSVSAENTEAFF
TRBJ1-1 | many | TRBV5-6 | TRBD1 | TGTGCCAGCAGCTCGACAGGGAATACGGCTTTCTTT | CASSSTGNTAFF
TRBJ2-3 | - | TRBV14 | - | TGTGCCAGCAGCCAAGTTAGACTAAGCAGCACAGATACGCAGTATTTT | CASSQVRLSSTDTQYF
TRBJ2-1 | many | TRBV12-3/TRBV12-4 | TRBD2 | TGTGCCAGCATGACTAGCGGGGCTAAGGGTGAGCAGTTCTTC | CASMTSGAKGEQFF
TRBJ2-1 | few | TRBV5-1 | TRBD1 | TGCGCCAGCAGCTTGGTCCGGGACAGGGGCTACAATGAGCAGTTCTTC | CASSLVRDRGYNEQFF
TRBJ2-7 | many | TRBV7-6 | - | TGTGCCAGCAGCTTAGCGGCAGATTACGAGCAGTACTTC | CASSLAADYEQYF